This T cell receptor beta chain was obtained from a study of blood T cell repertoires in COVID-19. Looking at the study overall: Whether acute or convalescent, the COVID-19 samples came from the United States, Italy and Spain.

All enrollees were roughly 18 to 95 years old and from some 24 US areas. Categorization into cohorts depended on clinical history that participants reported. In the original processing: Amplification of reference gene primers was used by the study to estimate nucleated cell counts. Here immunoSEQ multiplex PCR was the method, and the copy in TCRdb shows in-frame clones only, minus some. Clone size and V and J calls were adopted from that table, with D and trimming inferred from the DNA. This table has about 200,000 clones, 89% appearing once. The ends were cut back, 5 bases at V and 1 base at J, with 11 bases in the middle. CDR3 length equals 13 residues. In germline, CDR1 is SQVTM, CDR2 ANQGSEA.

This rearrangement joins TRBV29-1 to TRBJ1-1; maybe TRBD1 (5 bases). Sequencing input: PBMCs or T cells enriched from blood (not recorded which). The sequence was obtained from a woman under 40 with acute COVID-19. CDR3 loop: CSVCYQGNTEAFF. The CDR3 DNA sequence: TGCAGCGTTTGCTACCAGGGGAACACTGAAGCTTTCTTT. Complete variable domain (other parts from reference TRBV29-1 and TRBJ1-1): SAVISQKPSRDICQRGTSLTIQCQVDSQVTMMFWYRQQPGQSLTLIATANQGSEATYESGFVIDKFPISRPNLTFSTLTVSNMSPEDSSIYLCSVCYQGNTEAFFGQGTRLTVV.